The 19 T cell receptor beta chains presented below share a single source sample, sequenced in a study of T cells in Graves' hyperthyroidism and ophthalmopathy. Regions amplified from RNA transcripts were the TCR beta CDR3 regions. During a first-round RT-PCR of the TCR CDR3, the HTBI primer set was used. TCRdb analysed the multiplex PCR reads with MiXCR anew, one entry per CDR3 protein. The table records about 420,000 distinct CDR3 sequences, roughly 15% of them present only once. Sequenced: blood. The receptor set was obtained from a young woman with Graves' hyperthyroidism.

The table lists this clonotype with many counts. The chain is built from TRBV28 and TRBJ2-7; D might be TRBD2 (5 bases). This CDR3 has 13 residues. CDR1 and CDR2 from the germline V gene are MDHEN and SYDVKM. V lost 5 bases and J 5 bases, leaving 13 bases between the germline ends. In DNA, the CDR3 is TGTGCCAGCAGTCAGCGGATCCCCCACGAGCAGTACTTC. Encoded protein: CASSQRIPHEQYF. The entire variable domain, with the rest obtained from reference TRBV28 and TRBJ2-7, is as follows: DVKVTQSSRYLVKRTGEKVFLECVQDMDHENMFWYRQDPGLGLRLIYFSYDVKMKEKGDIPEGYSVSREKKERFSLILESASTNQTSMYLCASSQRIPHEQYFGPGTRLTVT.

This clonotype was seen ten or more times. The genes are TRBV28 and TRBJ1-5; no clear D. Germline V gene lookup returns CDR1 MDHEN and CDR2 SYDVKM. This CDR3 contains 12 residues. V lost 5 bases and J lost 3, with 5 bases in between. As DNA, the CDR3 is TGTGCCAGCAGTCGGTCCAATCAGCCCCAGCATTTT. Amino acids: CASSRSNQPQHF.

This clonotype was picked up many times. The chain combines TRBV6-5 with TRBJ1-5, with a possible D match to TRBD1 (5 bases). Deletions cut 0 bases from V and 9 bases from J, with 18 bases between. This CDR3 has 16 residues. The germline CDR1 and CDR2 sequences are MNHEY and SVGAGI. CDR3 coding DNA: TGTGCCAGCAGTTACTCGAGAACAGGAGGGGATGGGCCCCAGCATTTT. It specifies CASSYSRTGGDGPQHF.

This clonotype has more than one count but fewer than ten. J is TRBJ2-3 and V is TRBV2, with D uncertain. V was trimmed by 7 bases and J by 6 bases, leaving 11 bases between them. The germline V gene encodes CDR1 SNHLY and CDR2 FYNNEI. The CDR3 has 12 amino acids. This CDR3 is CASNDLGDTQYF. DNA for the CDR3: TGTGCCAGCAACGATCTAGGGGATACGCAGTATTTT.

The genes are TRBV13 and TRBJ2-1, with TRBD2 matching 14 bases. The germline gives CDR1 PRHDT, CDR2 FYEKMQ (reference sequence). The CDR3 runs to 22 residues. V lost 0 bases and J lost 5; bases outside the gene matches: 18. CDR3 in amino acids: CASSLGAPGGTSGRKPHNEQFF. The CDR3 nucleotides read TGTGCCAGCAGCTTAGGTGCTCCGGGAGGGACTAGCGGGAGAAAACCACACAATGAGCAGTTCTTC.

This clonotype was observed a few times. A read error may account for a junction end that differs from germline. The chain joins TRBV12-3 or TRBV12-4 to TRBJ1-2, with D possibly TRBD1 on 6 matching bases. The CDR3 has 14 amino acids. The CDR3 DNA sequence: TGTGCCAGCAGTTTAAGGGGGGTTAAGCATGGCTGCACCTTC. Translation gives CASSLRGVKHGCTF.

This clonotype was seen repeatedly, ten times or more. The chain couples TRBV6-5 to TRBJ2-7; weak D call: TRBD2 (7 bases). V was trimmed by 2 bases and J by 3 bases, leaving 11 bases between them. Germline V gene sequence: CDR1 MNHEY, CDR2 SVGAGI. The CDR3 totals 14 residues. The CDR3 region is CASSYGGAGYEQYF. In nucleotides, the CDR3 is TGTGCCAGCAGTTACGGGGGGGCCGGCTACGAGCAGTACTTC.

In its sample, this clonotype was seen many times. The rearrangement links TRBV20-1 to TRBJ2-2; 7 bases are shared with TRBD2. Germline lookup yields CDR1 DFQATT and CDR2 SNEGSKA (reference sequence). V was clipped by 0 bases and J by 1 base; unmatched bases: 11. The CDR3 contains 18 residues. CDR3 amino acids: CSARDQAASGVNTGELFF. CDR3 bases: TGCAGTGCTAGAGATCAGGCGGCTAGCGGAGTGAACACCGGGGAGCTGTTTTTT.

This clonotype was found a few times. This chain joins TRBV6-1 and TRBJ2-1; TRBD1 agrees at 8 bases. Germline assignment: CDR1 MNHNS and CDR2 SASEGT. This CDR3 is 15 amino acids long. After removal of 7 bases from V and 2 bases from J, the junction contained 7 bases not matched to a gene. In nucleotides, the CDR3 is TGTGCCAGCAATAGGGGACAGGCCGCCTACAATGAGCAGTTCTTC. It translates to CASNRGQAAYNEQFF.

Notes on this clonotype: Its ends do not fully match the called genes, so a read error is possible. The CDR3 sequence: CASSPGTSGKSSYNEQFF. The CDR3 nucleotides are TGTGCTAGCAGCCCCGGGACTAGCGGGAAGAGCTCCTACAATGAGCAGTTCTTC. The chain joins TRBV7-7 to TRBJ2-1; TRBD2 matches at 13 bases. Per germline, CDR1 SSHAT and CDR2 FNYEAQ (reference sequence). There are 18 residues in the CDR3.

This clonotype was found many times. This chain connects TRBV2 to TRBJ2-7; D is perhaps TRBD2 (5 bases). The CDR3 covers 14 residues. The V and J ends lost 2 bases and 6 bases respectively, with 14 bases between them. The germline gives CDR1 SNHLY, CDR2 FYNNEI. CDR3 sequence (DNA): TGTGCCAGCAGTGAAAAGCGGTCAGGAGGCGAGCAGTACTTC. This encodes CASSEKRSGGEQYF.

This clonotype occurred many times. J is TRBJ2-3 and V is TRBV20-1; 7 nucleotides match TRBD2. This CDR3 is built from 16 residues. The J segment lost 0 bases and the V segment lost 5 bases, leaving 11 bases of the junction unmatched. Germline CDR1 is DFQATT and CDR2 is SNEGSKA (reference sequence). The CDR3 reads CSASTRLAFSTDTQYF. The CDR3 DNA reads TGCAGTGCTTCTACCCGACTAGCCTTTAGCACAGATACGCAGTATTTT.

Ten or more counts support this clonotype. The chain has TRBV7-3 and TRBJ2-1, with 12 bases lining up with TRBD1. From germline, CDR1 is SGHTA and CDR2 FQGTGA. The length of the CDR3 is 17 residues. The V and J ends lost 4 bases and 9 bases, in that order; junction bases with no gene match: 13. The CDR3 DNA sequence: TGTGCCAGCAGCTCGAAAGGGGGGGACAGGGGGCAGGGTGAGCAGTTCTTC. Protein sequence: CASSSKGGDRGQGEQFF.

The V and J genes are TRBV29-1 and TRBJ2-7; 7 bases align to TRBD1. The V segment lost 5 bases and the J segment 2 bases; nucleotides outside the gene matches: 3. Germline lookup yields CDR1 SQVTM and CDR2 ANQGSEA. The CDR3 extends over 12 amino acids. This chain's CDR3 is CSVSQGAYEQYF. The CDR3 DNA reads as TGCAGCGTTTCCCAGGGGGCCTACGAGCAGTACTTC.

In its sample, this clonotype was seen many times. The chain uses TRBV7-9 and TRBJ2-3, with 10 nucleotides matching TRBD2. V shed 1 base and J 1 base; nucleotides not matched to a gene: 5. The CDR3 sequence is 17 residues long. CDR1 is SEHNR, CDR2 FQNEAQ, per germline (reference sequence). The CDR3 sequence: CASSLEVAGGGTDTQYF. The CDR3 DNA is TGTGCCAGCAGCTTAGAAGTAGCGGGAGGCGGCACAGATACGCAGTATTTT.

Regarding this clonotype: Just one base apart from a much larger clone, this may be a read error. The gene calls are TRBV6-1 and TRBJ2-7, with 8 bases aligning to TRBD2. Per germline, CDR1 MNHNS and CDR2 SASEGT. CDR3 length: 15 residues. The DNA of the CDR3 is TGTGCCGGCAGTGGTCAGACTAGCGCCCAGAACGAGCAGTACTTC. This translates into CAGSGQTSAQNEQYF.

The J gene is TRBJ2-7, the V gene TRBV3-1; D is tentatively TRBD1 or TRBD2 (5 bases each). The CDR3 consists of 18 residues. From germline, CDR1 is LGHDT and CDR2 YNNKEL (reference sequence). V dropped 1 base and J dropped 0 bases, with 19 bases sitting between them. The CDR3 nucleotides are TGTGCCAGCAGCCAAGTCTCAGGGCCGGACTTTTTCTCCTACGAGCAGTACTTC. This codes for CASSQVSGPDFFSYEQYF.

This clonotype was counted many times. The rearrangement uses TRBV3-1 and TRBJ2-7; D assignment may be TRBD1 or TRBD2 (7 bases each). The length of the CDR3 is 15 residues. The V gene lost 1 base and the J gene lost 3 bases, with 13 bases spanning the gap. The germline CDR1 and CDR2 sequences are LGHDT and YNNKEL (reference sequence). CDR3: CASSQGQGGNYEQYF. DNA of the CDR3: TGTGCCAGCAGCCAAGGACAGGGAGGGAACTACGAGCAGTACTTC.

This clonotype has at least ten counts. This sequence joins TRBV3-1 and TRBJ2-5; perhaps TRBD2 as D (6 bases). V lost 0 bases and J 5 bases, leaving 13 bases between the germline ends. The CDR3 loop spans 15 amino acids. CDR1 is LGHDT, CDR2 YNNKEL, per germline (reference sequence). The CDR3 DNA sequence: TGTGCCAGCAGCCAAGATGCTAGCGAGGGGGAGACCCAGTACTTC. This encodes CASSQDASEGETQYF.